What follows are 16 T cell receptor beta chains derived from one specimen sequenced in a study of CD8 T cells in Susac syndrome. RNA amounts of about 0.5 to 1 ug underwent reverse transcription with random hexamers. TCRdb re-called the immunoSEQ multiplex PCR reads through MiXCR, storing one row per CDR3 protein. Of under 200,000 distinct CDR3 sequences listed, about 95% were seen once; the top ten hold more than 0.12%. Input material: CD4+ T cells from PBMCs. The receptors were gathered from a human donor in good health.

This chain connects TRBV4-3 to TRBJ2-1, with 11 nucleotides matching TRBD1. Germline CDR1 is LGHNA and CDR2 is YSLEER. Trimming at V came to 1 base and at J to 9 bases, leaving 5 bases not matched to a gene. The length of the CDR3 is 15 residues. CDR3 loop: CASSQVPGQGVEQFF. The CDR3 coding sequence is TGCGCCAGCAGCCAAGTCCCGGGACAGGGGGTTGAGCAGTTCTTC.

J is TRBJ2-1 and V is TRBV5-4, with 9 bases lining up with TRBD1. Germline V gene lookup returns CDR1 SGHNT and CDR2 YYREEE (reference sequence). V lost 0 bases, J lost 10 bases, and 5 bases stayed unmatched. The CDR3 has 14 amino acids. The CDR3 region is CASSLEGQGGEQFF. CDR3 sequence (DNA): TGTGCCAGCAGCTTGGAGGGACAGGGCGGGGAGCAGTTCTTC.

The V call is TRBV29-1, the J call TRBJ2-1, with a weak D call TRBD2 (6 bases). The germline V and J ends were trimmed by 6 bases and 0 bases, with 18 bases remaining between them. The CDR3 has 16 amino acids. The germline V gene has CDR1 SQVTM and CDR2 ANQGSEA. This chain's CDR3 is CSVLPTSLSSYNEQFF. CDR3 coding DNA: TGCAGCGTGCTACCCACTAGCCTCAGCTCCTACAATGAGCAGTTCTTC.

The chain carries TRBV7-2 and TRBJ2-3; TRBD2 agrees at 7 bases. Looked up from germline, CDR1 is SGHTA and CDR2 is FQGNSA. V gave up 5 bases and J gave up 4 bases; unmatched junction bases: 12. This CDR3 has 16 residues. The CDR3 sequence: CASSLFGLGLSDTQYF. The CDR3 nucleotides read TGTGCCAGCAGCCTCTTCGGACTAGGTTTATCAGATACGCAGTATTTT.

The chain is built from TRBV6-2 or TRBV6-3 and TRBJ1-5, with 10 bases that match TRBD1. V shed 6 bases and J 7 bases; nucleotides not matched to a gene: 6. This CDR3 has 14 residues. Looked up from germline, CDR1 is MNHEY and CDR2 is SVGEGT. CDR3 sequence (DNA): TGTGCCAGCAGCGCCGGGACAGGGGTACAGCCCCAGCATTTT. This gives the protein CASSAGTGVQPQHF.

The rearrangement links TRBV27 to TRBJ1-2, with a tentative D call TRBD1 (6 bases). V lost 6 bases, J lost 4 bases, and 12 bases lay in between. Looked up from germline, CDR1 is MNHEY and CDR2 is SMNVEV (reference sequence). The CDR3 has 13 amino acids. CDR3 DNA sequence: TGTGCCAGCAGACCGGGACACCTCTATGGCTACACCTTC. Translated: CASRPGHLYGYTF.

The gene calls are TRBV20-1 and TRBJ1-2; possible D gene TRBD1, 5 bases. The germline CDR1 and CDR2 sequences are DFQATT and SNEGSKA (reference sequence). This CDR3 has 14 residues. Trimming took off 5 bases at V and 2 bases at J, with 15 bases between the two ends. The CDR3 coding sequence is TGCAGTGCTGGTTCCGGGGGAGGGAACTATGGCTACACCTTC. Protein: CSAGSGGGNYGYTF.

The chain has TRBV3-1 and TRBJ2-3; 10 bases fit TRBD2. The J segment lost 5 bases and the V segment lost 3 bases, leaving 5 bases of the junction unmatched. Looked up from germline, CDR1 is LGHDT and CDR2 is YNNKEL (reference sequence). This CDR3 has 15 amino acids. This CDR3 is CASSQRTSGRDTQYF. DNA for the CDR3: TGTGCCAGCAGCCAGAGGACTAGCGGTAGAGATACGCAGTATTTT.

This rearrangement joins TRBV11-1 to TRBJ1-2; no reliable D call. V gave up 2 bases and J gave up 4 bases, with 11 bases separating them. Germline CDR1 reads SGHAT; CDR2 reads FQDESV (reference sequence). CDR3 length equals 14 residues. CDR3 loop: CASSLPEETYGYTF. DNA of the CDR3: TGTGCCAGCAGCTTACCAGAGGAGACCTATGGCTACACCTTC.

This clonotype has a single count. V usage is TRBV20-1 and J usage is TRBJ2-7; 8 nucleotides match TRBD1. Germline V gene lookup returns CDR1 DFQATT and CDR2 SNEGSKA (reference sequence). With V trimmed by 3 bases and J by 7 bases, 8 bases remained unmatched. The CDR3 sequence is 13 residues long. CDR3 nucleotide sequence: TGCAGTGCTAGGGGGGACAGGCATGGTGAGCAGTACTTC. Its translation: CSARGDRHGEQYF.

This CDR3 reads CASVQGYGYTF. CDR3 DNA: TGTGCCAGCGTCCAGGGCTATGGCTACACCTTC. The chain joins TRBV2 to TRBJ1-2; weak D call: TRBD1 (5 bases). Germline-derived CDR1 and CDR2 are SNHLY and FYNNEI. V was pared by 8 bases and J by 4 bases, with 8 bases between. There are 11 residues in the CDR3.

The CDR3 bases are TGCAGCGGGGCAAGGGGGCTAGATGGAAACACCATATATTTT. This codes for CSGARGLDGNTIYF. The chain has TRBV29-1 and TRBJ1-3; 7 bases agree with TRBD1. The germline CDR1 and CDR2 sequences are SQVTM and ANQGSEA. J lost 3 bases, V lost 7 bases, and 9 bases had no gene match. CDR3 length: 14 amino acids.

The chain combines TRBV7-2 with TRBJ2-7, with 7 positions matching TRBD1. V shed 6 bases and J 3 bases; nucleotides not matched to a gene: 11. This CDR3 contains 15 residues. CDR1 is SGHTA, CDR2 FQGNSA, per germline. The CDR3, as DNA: TGTGCCAGCAGACCACAGACAGGGTCTATCTACGAGCAGTACTTC. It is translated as CASRPQTGSIYEQYF. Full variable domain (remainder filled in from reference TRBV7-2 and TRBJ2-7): GAGVSQSPSNKVTEKGKDVELRCDPISGHTALYWYRQSLGQGLEFLIYFQGNSAPDKSGLPSDRFSAERTGGSVSTLTIQRTQQEDSAVYLCASRPQTGSIYEQYFGPGTRLTVT.

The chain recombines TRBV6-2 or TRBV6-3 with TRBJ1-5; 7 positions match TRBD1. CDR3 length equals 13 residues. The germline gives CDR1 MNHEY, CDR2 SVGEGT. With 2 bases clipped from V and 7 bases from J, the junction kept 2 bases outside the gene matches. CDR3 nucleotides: TGTGCCAGCAGTTACGCAGGGGGACAGCCCCAGCATTTT. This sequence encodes CASSYAGGQPQHF.

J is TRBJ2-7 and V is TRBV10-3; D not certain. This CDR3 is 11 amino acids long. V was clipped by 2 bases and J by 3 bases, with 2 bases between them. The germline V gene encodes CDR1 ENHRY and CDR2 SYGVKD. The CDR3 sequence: CAISELYEQYF. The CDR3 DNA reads TGTGCCATCAGTGAGCTCTACGAGCAGTACTTC.

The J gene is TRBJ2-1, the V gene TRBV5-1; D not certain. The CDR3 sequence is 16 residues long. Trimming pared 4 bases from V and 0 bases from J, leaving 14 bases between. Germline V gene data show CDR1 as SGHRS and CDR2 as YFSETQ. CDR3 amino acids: CASSPGAASSYNEQFF. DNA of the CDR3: TGCGCCAGCAGCCCCGGTGCGGCGAGCTCCTACAATGAGCAGTTCTTC.